The TCR beta chain described here comes from a study of long-term antiretroviral therapy in people with HIV. Study results and caveats: Post-ART, diversity grew, though it stayed under transplant donor control levels. The study lacked data on ART adherence, viral resistance or therapy changes.

Sequencing relied on immunoSEQ assay v3.0, run at survey level. The protocol was immunoSEQ multiplex PCR, while the TCRdb copy is restricted to in-frame clones and leaves out a portion. The sample records tens of thousands of clones, around 83% being singletons. All donors provided no fewer than one pre-ART and no fewer than two post-ART PBMC samples. Germline assignment: CDR1 MGHRA and CDR2 YSYEKL. V dropped 1 base and J dropped 8 bases, with 17 bases sitting between them. The CDR3 extends over 15 amino acids. This clone was detected only a few times. Antigen: not known. Sequenced here: unsorted PBMCs, sampled 3.1 years after starting antiretroviral therapy. The receptor's source is a woman aged 45-65 years with HIV. The rearrangement uses TRBV4-1 and TRBJ1-2, with D unclear. The CDR3 loop is CASSQVLSLPQGYTF. The CDR3 nucleotides read TGCGCCAGCAGCCAAGTATTGTCTCTGCCCCAGGGCTACACCTTC.